This passage covers 15 T cell receptor beta chains from one sample sequenced in a study of T cells after yellow fever vaccination (dated by TCRdb to the late 2010s). The intended sense of this specimen's treatment or condition label: live attenuated yellow fever vaccine strain. The library was produced with 5' RACE. Sequenced on an Illumina HiSeq 2500. TCRdb took the public reads, trimmed them with fastp at Q25, ran MiXCR for clone calling and kept in-frame beta chains. Every distinct CDR3 protein forms one entry, paired with its most common genes and DNA. The sample table contains hundreds of thousands of distinct CDR3 sequences; only one count was recorded for around an eighth of them. The ten top clones hold around 14% of the sample. Here the sequenced sample was PBMCs, taken on the day of the yellow fever booster vaccination. The source of these receptors is a man younger than 45 who received the YFV17D yellow fever vaccine.

This clonotype was seen a handful of times. The V call is TRBV7-2, the J call TRBJ2-3; D unresolved. This CDR3 has 17 amino acids. Trimming stripped 1 base from V and 5 bases from J, with 19 bases between. Germline V gene sequence: CDR1 SGHTA, CDR2 FQGNSA. The CDR3 loop is CASSLVDLGLQRDTQYF. The DNA for the CDR3 is TGTGCCAGCAGCTTAGTGGATTTGGGATTGCAGAGAGATACGCAGTATTTT.

This clonotype was recorded a few times. This rearrangement joins TRBV14 to TRBJ2-4; 8 bases are shared with TRBD1. This CDR3 spans 17 amino acids. Germline CDR1 reads SGHDN; CDR2 reads FVKESK. J gave up 0 bases and V 3 bases, and 7 bases lay outside the gene matches. CDR3 DNA: TGTGCCAGCAGCCACCTACCTCAGGGGGCAGCCAAAAACATTCAGTACTTC. Its protein product is CASSHLPQGAAKNIQYF.

The chain recombines TRBV6-1 with TRBJ2-1, with D possibly matching TRBD2 (5 bases). This CDR3 is built from 14 residues. CDR1 is MNHNS, CDR2 SASEGT, per germline. The V end lost 2 bases, the J end lost 4 bases, and 9 bases lay between the germline ends. The CDR3, as DNA: TGTGCCAGCAGTGAAAAACTAGGGTACAATGAGCAGTTCTTC. Its translation: CASSEKLGYNEQFF.

The chain combines TRBV19 with TRBJ2-5; D is undetermined. This CDR3 is 14 amino acids long. The germline V gene has CDR1 LNHDA and CDR2 SQIVND (reference sequence). V lost 4 bases and J 1 base, leaving 10 bases between the germline ends. DNA for the CDR3: TGTGCCAGTAGTACTACAGCAATCCAAGAGACCCAGTACTTC. Its protein product is CASSTTAIQETQYF. Combining the CDR3 with reference TRBV19 and TRBJ2-5 gives the whole variable domain DGGITQSPKYLFRKEGQNVTLSCEQNLNHDAMYWYRQDPGQGLRLIYYSQIVNDFQKGDIAEGYSVSREKKESFPLTVTSAQKNPTAFYLCASSTTAIQETQYFGPGTRLLVL.

This clonotype came up a few times. The J gene is TRBJ2-7, the V gene TRBV12-3 or TRBV12-4; 7 bases are shared with TRBD2. The CDR3 length is 13 residues. The ends lost 7 bases at V and 6 bases at J; junction bases unmatched: 9. Here the CDR3 reads CASTWEGLGEQYF. The DNA for the CDR3 is TGTGCCAGCACTTGGGAGGGGCTTGGCGAGCAGTACTTC.

This clonotype was counted at least ten times. The rearrangement links TRBV12-3 or TRBV12-4 to TRBJ1-2, with a weak D call TRBD1 (6 bases). The CDR3 loop spans 13 amino acids. V was trimmed by 5 bases and J by 8 bases, leaving 15 bases between them. CDR3 nucleotide sequence: TGTGCCAGCAGTCTCACCACAGGGTTGGGCTACACCTTC. This gives the protein CASSLTTGLGYTF.

This clonotype was counted a few times. This chain connects TRBV20-1 to TRBJ2-3; D call uncertain. V gave up 3 bases and J gave up 1 base, with 17 bases separating them. This CDR3 region has 16 residues. Per germline, CDR1 DFQATT and CDR2 SNEGSKA (reference sequence). The CDR3 bases are TGCAGTGCTAGGGACCCTGGACGGATGGGCACAGATACGCAGTATTTT. Encoded protein: CSARDPGRMGTDTQYF.

This clonotype has a handful of counts. The gene calls are TRBV7-2 and TRBJ1-6; D remains ambiguous. Trimming pared 1 base from V and 8 bases from J, leaving 12 bases between. The CDR3 sequence is 15 residues long. The germline V gene has CDR1 SGHTA and CDR2 FQGNSA. CDR3 sequence (DNA): TGTGCCAGCAGCTTAGATTTGGACGGCTATTCACCCCTCCACTTT. Its translation is CASSLDLDGYSPLHF.

This clonotype was counted only a few times. V and J are TRBV5-1 and TRBJ1-2; no reliable D call. CDR3 length equals 16 residues. Germline CDR1 SGHRS, CDR2 YFSETQ. The V end lost 0 bases, the J end lost 0 bases, and 12 bases lay between the germline ends. The CDR3 DNA sequence: TGCGCCAGCAGCTTGGGGACGACGGGTACTAACTATGGCTACACCTTC. Its protein is CASSLGTTGTNYGYTF. The entire variable domain, with the rest obtained from reference TRBV5-1 and TRBJ1-2, is as follows: KAGVTQTPRYLIKTRGQQVTLSCSPISGHRSVSWYQQTPGQGLQFLFEYFSETQRNKGNFPGRFSGRQFSNSRSEMNVSTLELGDSALYLCASSLGTTGTNYGYTFGSGTRLTVV.

The chain joins TRBV12-3 or TRBV12-4 to TRBJ2-5; D gene unclear. The V and J ends lost 4 bases and 5 bases respectively, with 17 bases between them. This CDR3 has 15 residues. CDR3 in DNA: TGTGCCAGCAGTTCACACCCCGTAACTGTGGAGACCCAGTACTTC. Protein product: CASSSHPVTVETQYF.

This clonotype has only a few counts. This rearrangement joins TRBV2 to TRBJ2-7, with D possibly matching TRBD2 (6 bases). The CDR3 spans 14 residues. Germline V gene sequence: CDR1 SNHLY, CDR2 FYNNEI. V was shortened by 8 bases and J by 0 bases, with 14 bases between the two germline ends. The CDR3 DNA reads as TGTGCCAGCGTTACTAGCACTAGCTCCTACGAGCAGTACTTC. Translation gives CASVTSTSSYEQYF. Drawing the rest from reference TRBV2 and TRBJ2-7, the complete variable domain is EPEVTQTPSHQVTQMGQEVILRCVPISNHLYFYWYRQILGQKVEFLVSFYNNEISEKSEIFDDQFSVERPDGSNFTLKIRSTKLEDSAMYFCASVTSTSSYEQYFGPGTRLTVT.

The chain is built from TRBV7-2 and TRBJ2-3, with a tentative D call TRBD1 (5 bases). Trimming pared 0 bases from V and 5 bases from J, leaving 12 bases between. CDR1 is SGHTA, CDR2 FQGNSA, per germline. The CDR3 extends over 15 amino acids. CDR3 nucleotides: TGTGCCAGCAGCTTAGCTAGATCAAGGGGAGATACGCAGTATTTT. This sequence encodes CASSLARSRGDTQYF.

A few counts support this clonotype. The V and J genes are TRBV18 and TRBJ1-2, with D uncertain. Trimming cost V 6 bases and J 6 bases, with 23 bases left between them. Germline V gene lookup returns CDR1 KGHSH and CDR2 LQKENI. This CDR3 has 16 residues. The CDR3 DNA sequence: TGTGCCAGCTCCAGTGGAGGGCAGGTATCTCGGAATGGCTACACCTTC. The encoded protein is CASSSGGQVSRNGYTF.

The chain links TRBV6-2 or TRBV6-3 to TRBJ2-7; D not resolved. Per the germline V gene, CDR1 is MNHEY and CDR2 is SVGEGT. V lost 8 bases to trimming and J lost 3 bases, with 11 bases between them. This CDR3 is built from 12 residues. CDR3 region: CASGLRDYEQYF. CDR3 in DNA: TGTGCCAGCGGCTTAAGGGACTACGAGCAGTACTTC.

The chain has TRBV20-1 and TRBJ2-3, with D perhaps TRBD2 (6 bases). Trimming pared 4 bases from V and 4 bases from J, leaving 9 bases between. The CDR3 runs 12 residues. CDR1 DFQATT and CDR2 SNEGSKA come from the germline V gene (reference sequence). CDR3: CSATGDSDTQYF. The DNA of the CDR3 is TGCAGTGCTACGGGGGATTCAGATACGCAGTATTTT.